The clone carrying this T cell receptor (beta chain) was counted many times. Assay: immunoSEQ multiplex PCR; the TCRdb copy retains only in-frame clones and omits some. This table holds 200,000 to 250,000 clones, 70% to 90% found once. Trimming cost V 7 bases and J 5 bases; bases outside gene matches: 13. The CDR3 is 14 amino acids. CDR1 and CDR2 (germline): SQVTM, ANQGSEA. This record belongs to a study of blood T cell repertoires in COVID-19. On the study more broadly: Acute and convalescent COVID-19 samples came from the United States, Italy and Spain. Nucleic acid was either cDNA or gDNA, and it came from T cells, B-cell-depleted T cells, or PBMCs.

The sequence was collected from a young woman who had recovered from COVID-19. The specimen sequenced was peripheral blood. The chain has TRBV29-1 and TRBJ1-1, with 7 nucleotides matching TRBD1. The CDR3 DNA sequence: TGCAGCGGCCTTAAAAGGGGGCTAAGGACTGAAGCTTTCTTT. This encodes CSGLKRGLRTEAFF.